This is a list of T cell receptor beta chains from one sample in a study of T cell repertoires in aging, cancer and after chemotherapy. TCRdb redid the calling of the multiplex PCR reads with MiXCR, one entry per CDR3 protein. The repertoire includes 600 to 950 distinct CDR3 sequences, over 55% of them detected once, and about half sits in the top ten. Sequenced sample: blood. The source of these receptors is a human donor with a blood cancer. CDR3s include the opening cysteine and the closing phenylalanine or tryptophan. Fields, in order: J gene, D gene, clone size, V gene, CDR3 protein, CDR3 DNA. A D gene is named only where the DNA matches it firmly. Where a row states a size, it is once, few, many or the class of an expanded clone; other rows omit it.

j_gene: TRBJ2-3
d_gene: .
abundance: .
v_gene: TRBV29-1
CDR3aa: CSVAQGNTQYF
CDR3nt: TGCAGCGTTGCACAGGGAAATACGCAGTATTTT

j_gene: TRBJ1-3
d_gene: .
abundance: .
v_gene: TRBV15
CDR3aa: CATSRGRGNTIYF
CDR3nt: TGTGCCACCAGCAGGGGCAGAGGAAACACCATATATTTT

j_gene: TRBJ2-2
d_gene: .
abundance: .
v_gene: TRBV6-6
CDR3aa: CASCPMTLLNTGELFF
CDR3nt: TGTGCCAGCTGTCCTATGACTCTTTTGAACACCGGGGAGCTGTTTTTT

j_gene: TRBJ2-1
d_gene: .
abundance: large
v_gene: TRBV27
CDR3aa: CASSSTAYNEQFF
CDR3nt: TGTGCCAGCAGTTCGACAGCTTACAATGAGCAGTTCTTC

j_gene: TRBJ2-1
d_gene: TRBD2
abundance: .
v_gene: TRBV5-6
CDR3aa: CVSSLGGGNNEQFF
CDR3nt: TGTGTTAGCAGCTTGGGGGGGGGAAACAATGAGCAGTTCTTC

j_gene: TRBJ1-2
d_gene: .
abundance: once
v_gene: TRBV15
CDR3aa: CATSRIGVANYGYTF
CDR3nt: TGTGCCACCAGCAGGATCGGGGTGGCTAACTATGGCTACACCTTC

j_gene: TRBJ1-5
d_gene: TRBD1
abundance: .
v_gene: TRBV19
CDR3aa: CASSWGRTGDQPQHF
CDR3nt: TGTGCCAGTAGCTGGGGAAGGACAGGGGATCAGCCCCAGCATTTT

j_gene: TRBJ1-2
d_gene: .
abundance: .
v_gene: TRBV10-3
CDR3aa: CAISEPRFRGLADPLNYGYTF
CDR3nt: TGTGCCATCAGTGAGCCGCGTTTTAGGGGTTTGGCAGACCCCCTTAACTATGGCTACACCTTC

j_gene: TRBJ2-2
d_gene: .
abundance: .
v_gene: TRBV29-1
CDR3aa: CSVVDYRPNGELFF
CDR3nt: TGCAGCGTTGTAGACTATCGCCCAAACGGGGAGCTGTTTTTT

j_gene: TRBJ2-1
d_gene: TRBD1
abundance: few
v_gene: TRBV10-3
CDR3aa: CAIRHGTGDNEQFF
CDR3nt: TGTGCCATCAGGCACGGGACAGGTGACAATGAGCAGTTCTTC

j_gene: TRBJ2-5
d_gene: TRBD2
abundance: .
v_gene: TRBV5-4
CDR3aa: CASSLEGSGKTQYF
CDR3nt: TGTGCCAGCAGCTTGGAAGGTAGCGGGAAAACCCAGTACTTC

j_gene: TRBJ2-7
d_gene: .
abundance: .
v_gene: TRBV5-6
CDR3aa: CASMAGAGSLEQYF
CDR3nt: TGTGCCAGCATGGCGGGGGCAGGGTCCCTCGAGCAGTACTTC

j_gene: TRBJ2-2
d_gene: TRBD2
abundance: .
v_gene: TRBV7-2
CDR3aa: CASSLQSGGANGELFF
CDR3nt: TGTGCCAGCAGCTTACAAAGCGGGGGGGCAAACGGGGAGCTGTTTTTT

j_gene: TRBJ2-2
d_gene: .
abundance: .
v_gene: TRBV4-1
CDR3aa: CARSAAYSEAGELFF
CDR3nt: TGCGCCAGAAGCGCCGCCTACTCCGAAGCCGGGGAGCTGTTTTTT

j_gene: TRBJ2-3
d_gene: TRBD2
abundance: once
v_gene: TRBV19
CDR3aa: CASSRLAGMRTDTQYF
CDR3nt: TGTGCCAGTAGCAGACTAGCGGGGATGAGGACAGATACGCAGTATTTT

j_gene: TRBJ2-1
d_gene: TRBD1
abundance: .
v_gene: TRBV6-5
CDR3aa: CASRRAGQGWNEQFF
CDR3nt: TGTGCCAGCAGACGCGCCGGACAGGGATGGAATGAGCAGTTCTTC

j_gene: TRBJ1-5
d_gene: TRBD1
abundance: .
v_gene: TRBV10-3
CDR3aa: CAIRQGAGQPQHF
CDR3nt: TGTGCCATCCGACAGGGGGCAGGGCAGCCCCAGCATTTT

j_gene: TRBJ1-1
d_gene: .
abundance: hyperexpanded
v_gene: TRBV6-5
CDR3aa: CASSSSPAGRMNTEAFF
CDR3nt: TGTGCCAGCAGTTCGTCCCCAGCAGGCAGGATGAACACTGAAGCTTTCTTT

j_gene: TRBJ1-3
d_gene: .
abundance: .
v_gene: TRBV6-5
CDR3aa: CASSDTAGRLSGNTIYF
CDR3nt: TGTGCCAGCAGTGATACCGCCGGGAGACTCTCTGGAAACACCATATATTTT

j_gene: TRBJ2-1
d_gene: .
abundance: .
v_gene: TRBV5-5
CDR3aa: CASSYIWGVSYNEQFF
CDR3nt: TGTGCCAGCAGCTATATCTGGGGGGTCTCCTACAATGAGCAGTTCTTC

j_gene: TRBJ2-3
d_gene: .
abundance: few
v_gene: TRBV6-1
CDR3aa: CASSYSGVITDTQYF
CDR3nt: TGTGCCAGCAGTTACTCGGGGGTAATCACAGATACGCAGTATTTT

j_gene: TRBJ2-3
d_gene: TRBD1
abundance: large
v_gene: TRBV24-1
CDR3aa: CATSGVSGQGGADTQYF
CDR3nt: TGTGCCACCAGTGGCGTCTCGGGACAGGGCGGGGCAGATACGCAGTATTTT

j_gene: TRBJ2-7
d_gene: .
abundance: .
v_gene: TRBV24-1
CDR3aa: CATSDFGGGYYEQYF
CDR3nt: TGTGCCACCAGTGATTTCGGTGGGGGTTACTACGAGCAGTACTTC

j_gene: TRBJ2-6
d_gene: TRBD1
abundance: .
v_gene: TRBV12-3/TRBV12-4
CDR3aa: CASSYSGQDFTGDNVLTF
CDR3nt: TGTGCCAGCAGTTACTCGGGACAGGACTTTACTGGGGACAACGTCCTGACTTTC

j_gene: TRBJ1-2
d_gene: .
abundance: .
v_gene: TRBV6-2/TRBV6-3
CDR3aa: CATQNPGIGYTF
CDR3nt: TGTGCCACCCAAAACCCAGGGATCGGCTACACCTTC

j_gene: TRBJ2-3
d_gene: .
abundance: few
v_gene: TRBV24-1
CDR3aa: CATGGSSTDTQYF
CDR3nt: TGTGCCACCGGAGGGTCTAGCACAGATACGCAGTATTTT

j_gene: TRBJ2-5
d_gene: TRBD1
abundance: .
v_gene: TRBV6-5
CDR3aa: CASRIRGRETQYF
CDR3nt: TGTGCCAGCAGGATCAGGGGGCGGGAGACCCAGTACTTC